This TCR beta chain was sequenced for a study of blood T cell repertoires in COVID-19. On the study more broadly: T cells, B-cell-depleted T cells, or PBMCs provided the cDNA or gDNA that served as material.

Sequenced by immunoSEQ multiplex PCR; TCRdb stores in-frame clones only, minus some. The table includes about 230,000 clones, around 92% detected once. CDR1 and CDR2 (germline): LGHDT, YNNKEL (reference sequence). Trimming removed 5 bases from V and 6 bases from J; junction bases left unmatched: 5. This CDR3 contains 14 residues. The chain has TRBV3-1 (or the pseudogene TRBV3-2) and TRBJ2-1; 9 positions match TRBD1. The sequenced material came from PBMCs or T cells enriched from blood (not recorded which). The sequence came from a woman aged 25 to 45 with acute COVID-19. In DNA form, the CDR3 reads TGTGCCAGCAGCGGACAGGGGAATAGCAATGAGCAGTTCTTC. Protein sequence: CASSGQGNSNEQFF.